This T cell receptor (beta chain) was profiled in a study of blood T cell repertoires in COVID-19. Measured with immunoSEQ multiplex PCR; TCRdb has only the in-frame clones, and not every one. The data contain some 250,000 clones, approximately 78% of them singletons. The clonotype comes from a woman between 18 and 29 years old with acute or convalescent COVID-19. The sequenced sample consisted of peripheral blood.

CDR3 bases: TGTGCCAGCAGCTTAAAGGGACAGGGGTTGAACACTGAAGCTTTCTTT. Amino acids: CASSLKGQGLNTEAFF. The chain couples TRBV7-2 to TRBJ1-1, with TRBD1 matching over 10 bases. Germline-derived CDR1 and CDR2 are SGHTA and FQGNSA. The CDR3 is 16 amino acids. V trimming: 2 bases; J trimming: 0 bases; junction bases outside the gene matches: 3.